This TCR beta chain was profiled in a study of T cell responses to AZD1222 COVID-19 vaccine. As regards this clone: Its antigen is still unknown.

Study results and limitations: When two AZD1222 doses had been given, Spike-specific TCR breadth and depth rose. Donors in the cohort were predominantly white British and more often female, and clonal diversity was possibly underestimated. Nearly half of the spike-specific TCRs reportedly recognize variant regions that carry no mutations.

This CDR3 has 13 residues. V lost 0 bases, J lost 8 bases, and 11 bases lay in between. The germline CDR1 and CDR2 sequences are SGHNT and YYREEE (reference sequence). This table comes from immunoSEQ multiplex PCR, and its TCRdb copy is limited to in-frame clones, with some not included. The sample yields some 140,000 clones, roughly nine tenths seen once. Second-dose schedules of about 4 or about 12 weeks were combined. The TCR sequence derives from an adult who received the AZD1222 COVID-19 vaccine. The V call is TRBV5-4, the J call TRBJ1-2, with D tentatively TRBD1 (5 bases). The sample consisted of peripheral blood, taken 28 days after the second AZD1222 dose. CDR3 sequence reads: CASSLGGIQGYTF. The DNA of the CDR3 is TGTGCCAGCAGCTTGGGGGGGATTCAGGGCTACACCTTC.